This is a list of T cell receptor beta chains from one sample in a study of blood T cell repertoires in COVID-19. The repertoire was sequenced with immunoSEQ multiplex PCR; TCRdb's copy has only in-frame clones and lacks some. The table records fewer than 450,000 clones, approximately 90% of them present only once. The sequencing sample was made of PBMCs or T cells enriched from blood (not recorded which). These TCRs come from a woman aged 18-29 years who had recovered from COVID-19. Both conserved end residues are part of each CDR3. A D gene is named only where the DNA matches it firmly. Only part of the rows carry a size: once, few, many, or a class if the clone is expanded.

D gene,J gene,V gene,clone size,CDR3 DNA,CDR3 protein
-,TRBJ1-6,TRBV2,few,TGTGCCAGCAGTCGTCTACCGGTAACAGGGTCTAGGTATAATTCACCCCTCCACTTT,CASSRLPVTGSRYNSPLHF
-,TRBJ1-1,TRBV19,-,TGTGCCAGTAGTATGGTTCGAACCCTAGGCACGGACACTGAAGCTTTCTTT,CASSMVRTLGTDTEAFF
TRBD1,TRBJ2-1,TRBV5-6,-,TGTGCCAGCAGCTTCGGACAGGGCTCCTACAATGAGCAGTTCTTC,CASSFGQGSYNEQFF
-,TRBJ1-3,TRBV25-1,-,TGTGCCACAGGGGTCTCTGGAAACACCATATATTTT,CATGVSGNTIYF
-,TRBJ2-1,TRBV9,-,TGTGCCAGCAGCGTAGAAGACGGGGGAACAGTCCACAATGAGCAGTTCTTC,CASSVEDGGTVHNEQFF
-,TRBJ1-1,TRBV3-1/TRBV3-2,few,TGTGCCAGCAGCCAACGGACACCGAACACTGAAGCTTTCTTT,CASSQRTPNTEAFF
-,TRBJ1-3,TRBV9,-,TGTGCCAGCAGCGCCCGCAGGGAGGTGACTGGAAACACCATATATTTT,CASSARREVTGNTIYF
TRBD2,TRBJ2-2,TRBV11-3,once,TGTGCCAGCAACCTAGCGGGGGGTCGATACACCGGGGAGCTGTTTTTT,CASNLAGGRYTGELFF
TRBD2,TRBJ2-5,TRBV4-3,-,TGCGCCAGCAGCCATTGGACTAGCGGGGGGGCCGGGGAGACCCAGTACTTC,CASSHWTSGGAGETQYF
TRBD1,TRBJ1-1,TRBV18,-,TGTGCCAGCTCACCCGTGACAGGGGCCGTGAACACTGAAGCTTTCTTT,CASSPVTGAVNTEAFF
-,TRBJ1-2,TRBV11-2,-,TGTGCCAGCACCCCTGCAGGGTATGGCTACACCTTC,CASTPAGYGYTF
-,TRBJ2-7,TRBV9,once,TGTGCCAGCAGCGTAGGCGGGACCCAAGCCTACGAGCAGTACTTC,CASSVGGTQAYEQYF
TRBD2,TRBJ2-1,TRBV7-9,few,TGTGCCAGCAGCTCGGGGCCCAGCGGGGGGGCACGTAGTCGAGATGAGCAGTTCTTC,CASSSGPSGGARSRDEQFF
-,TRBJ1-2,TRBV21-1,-,TGTGCCAGCAGCAAAGGGGGACAGGGTTATGGCTACACCTTC,CASSKGGQGYGYTF
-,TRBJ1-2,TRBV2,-,TGTGCCAGCAGTTTGGTAGGTGGAGATGGCTACACCTTC,CASSLVGGDGYTF
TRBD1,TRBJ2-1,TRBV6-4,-,TGTGCCAGCAGTGACTCCGGGACAGACTACAATGAGCAGTTCTTC,CASSDSGTDYNEQFF
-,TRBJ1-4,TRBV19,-,TGTGCCAGTAGTTCCGGGGGGGGACTTAATGAAAAACTGTTTTTT,CASSSGGGLNEKLFF
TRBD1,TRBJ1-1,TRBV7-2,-,TGTGCCAGCAGCTTAGCGCCCTTGACAGGGGGGAACACTGAAGCTTTCTTT,CASSLAPLTGGNTEAFF
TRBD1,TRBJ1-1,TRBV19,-,TGTGCCAGGGGAGTATCAGGGGGCTTCATGAACACTGAAGCTTTCTTT,CARGVSGGFMNTEAFF
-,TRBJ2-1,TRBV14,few,TGTGCCAGCAGTACGAGCGCGGGGTGGGATGAGCAGTTCTTC,CASSTSAGWDEQFF
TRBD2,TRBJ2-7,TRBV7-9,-,TGTGCCAGCAGCCCGGGGGGGCAGCACGAGCAGTACTTC,CASSPGGQHEQYF
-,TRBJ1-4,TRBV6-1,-,TGTGCCAGCAGTGAACTTAGGAGTGCAACTAATGAAAAACTGTTTTTT,CASSELRSATNEKLFF
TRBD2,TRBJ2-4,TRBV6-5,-,TGTGCCAGCAGTCTAGCGGGGGCCACCGGGATTCAGTACTTC,CASSLAGATGIQYF
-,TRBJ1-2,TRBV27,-,TGTGCCAGCAGTGATCACAGGGAAGGCTACACCTTC,CASSDHREGYTF
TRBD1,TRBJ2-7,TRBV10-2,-,TGCGCCAGCAGCCTACTAGGACAGGGGGCGGTTAACGAGCAGTACTTC,CASSLLGQGAVNEQYF
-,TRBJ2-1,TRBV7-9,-,TGTGCCAGCAGCCTCGCGTACGGGGGCTACAATGAGCAGTTCTTC,CASSLAYGGYNEQFF
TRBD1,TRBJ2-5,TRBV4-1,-,TGCGCCAGCAGCCAAGGGACAGGGGGAGGCGAGACCCAGTACTTC,CASSQGTGGGETQYF
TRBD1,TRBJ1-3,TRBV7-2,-,TGTGCCAGCAGCGCAGACAGGGTCTCCGGAAACACCATATATTTT,CASSADRVSGNTIYF
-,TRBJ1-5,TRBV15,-,TGTGCCACCAGCAGAGATGCAGGGAAACAGCCCCAGCATTTT,CATSRDAGKQPQHF
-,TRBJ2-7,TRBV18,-,TGTGCCAGCTCGCCTGTTGGGACACCCTACGAGCAGTACTTC,CASSPVGTPYEQYF
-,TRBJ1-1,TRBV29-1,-,TGCAGCGTCCCTTCGGGAGGCCACACTGAAGCTTTCTTT,CSVPSGGHTEAFF
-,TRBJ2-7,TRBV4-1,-,TGCGCCAGCAGCCAAGAGATCAGCTACGAGCAGTACTTC,CASSQEISYEQYF
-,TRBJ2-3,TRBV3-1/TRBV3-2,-,TGTGCCAGCAGCTCTCAGGTCCCCACAGATACGCAGTATTTT,CASSSQVPTDTQYF
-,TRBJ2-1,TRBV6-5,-,TGTGCCAGCAGCGTAACGGGGGGCCCCTACAATGAGCAGTTCTTC,CASSVTGGPYNEQFF
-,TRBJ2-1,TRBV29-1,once,TGCAGCGTAGGGAGGTTGGGAGATGAGCAGTTCTTC,CSVGRLGDEQFF
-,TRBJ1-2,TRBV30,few,TGTGCCTGGGAGAGGGACATAGCTAACTATGGCTACACCTTC,CAWERDIANYGYTF
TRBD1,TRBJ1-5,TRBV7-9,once,TGTGCCAGCAGCCCTGGACAGGGGGAAGGCAATCAGCCCCAGCATTTT,CASSPGQGEGNQPQHF
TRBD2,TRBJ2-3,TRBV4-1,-,TGCGCCAGCAGCCAAGATTCCCAGCGGGGGGGCACAGATACGCAGTATTTT,CASSQDSQRGGTDTQYF
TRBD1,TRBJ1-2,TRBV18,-,TGTGCCAGCTCACCAACGTTTTGGGACAGCCACCACTATGGCTACACCTTC,CASSPTFWDSHHYGYTF
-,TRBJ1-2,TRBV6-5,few,TGTGCCAGCAGCATCAGGAGTCGGGGCTATGGCTACACCTTC,CASSIRSRGYGYTF
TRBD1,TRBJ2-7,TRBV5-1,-,TGCGCCAGCAGCTCCGTGACAGGGGGCAGCTACGAGCAGTACTTC,CASSSVTGGSYEQYF
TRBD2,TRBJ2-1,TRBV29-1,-,TGCAGCGTAAAAGGGGCTAGCGGGGGGGTCAGCAATGAGCAGTTCTTC,CSVKGASGGVSNEQFF
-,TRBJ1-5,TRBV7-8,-,TGTGCCAGCAGCGCCAACAGGGTTTACCAGCCCCAGCATTTT,CASSANRVYQPQHF
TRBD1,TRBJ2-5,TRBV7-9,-,TGTGCCAGCAGCTTAGACAGGGGATACCAAGAGACCCAGTACTTC,CASSLDRGYQETQYF
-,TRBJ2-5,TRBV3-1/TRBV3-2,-,TGTGCCAGCAGCCAAGTCAGGGCATTGGGGACCCAGTACTTC,CASSQVRALGTQYF